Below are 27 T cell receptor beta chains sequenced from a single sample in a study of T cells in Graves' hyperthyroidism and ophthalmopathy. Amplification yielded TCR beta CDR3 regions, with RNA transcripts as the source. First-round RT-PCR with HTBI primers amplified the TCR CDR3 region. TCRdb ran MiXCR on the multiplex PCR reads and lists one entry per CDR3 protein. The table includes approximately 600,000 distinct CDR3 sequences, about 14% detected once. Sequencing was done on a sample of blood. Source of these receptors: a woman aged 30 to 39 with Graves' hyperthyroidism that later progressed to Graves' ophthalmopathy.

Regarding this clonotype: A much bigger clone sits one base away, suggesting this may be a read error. CDR3 nucleotide sequence: TGTGCCTGGTCTTCGGCGGGACAAATGTACACTGAAGCTTTCTTT. Translating gives CAWSSAGQMYTEAFF. The V call is TRBV30, the J call TRBJ1-1; a weak D match, TRBD1 (6 bases). From germline, CDR1 is GTSNPN and CDR2 SVGIG (reference sequence). The CDR3 spans 15 residues. V was trimmed by 5 bases and J by 3 bases, leaving 19 bases between them. Based on the CDR3 plus reference TRBV30 and TRBJ1-1, the full variable domain is SQTIHQWPATLVQPVGSPLSLECTVEGTSNPNLYWYRQAAGRGLQLLFYSVGIGQISSEVPQNLSASRPQDRQFILSSKKLLLSDSGFYLCAWSSAGQMYTEAFFGQGTRLTVV.

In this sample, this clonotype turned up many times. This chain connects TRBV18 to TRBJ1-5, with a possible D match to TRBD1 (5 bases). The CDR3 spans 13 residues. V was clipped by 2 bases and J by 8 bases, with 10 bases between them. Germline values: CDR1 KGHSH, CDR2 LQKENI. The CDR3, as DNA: TGTGCCAGCTCACCAGGAGGGGAGAAGCCCCAGCATTTT. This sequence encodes CASSPGGEKPQHF.

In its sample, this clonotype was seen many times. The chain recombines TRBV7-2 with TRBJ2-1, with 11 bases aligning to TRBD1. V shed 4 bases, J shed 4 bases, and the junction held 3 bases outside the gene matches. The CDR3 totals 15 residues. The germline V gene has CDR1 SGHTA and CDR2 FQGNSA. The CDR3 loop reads CASSWDRGSYNEQFF. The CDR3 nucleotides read TGTGCCAGCAGCTGGGACAGGGGGAGTTACAATGAGCAGTTCTTC.

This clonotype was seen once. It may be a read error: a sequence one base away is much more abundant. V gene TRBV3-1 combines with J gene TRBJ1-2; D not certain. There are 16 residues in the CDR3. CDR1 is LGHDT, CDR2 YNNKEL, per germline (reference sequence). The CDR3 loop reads CASGQDPRGVVHGYTF. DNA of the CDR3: TGTGCCAGCGGCCAAGATCCGCGCGGGGTTGTGCATGGCTACACCTTC. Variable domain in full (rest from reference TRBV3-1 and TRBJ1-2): DTAVSQTPKYLVTQMGNDKSIKCEQNLGHDTMYWYKQDSKKFLKIMFSYNNKELIINETVPNRFSPKSPDKAHLNLHINSLELGDSAVYFCASGQDPRGVVHGYTFGSGTRLTVV.

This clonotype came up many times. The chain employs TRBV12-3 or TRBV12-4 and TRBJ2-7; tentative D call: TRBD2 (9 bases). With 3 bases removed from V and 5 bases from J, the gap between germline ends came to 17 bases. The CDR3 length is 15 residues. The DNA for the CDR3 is TGTGCCAGCAGTTTGGCCCTAGCGGGACAGGACGAGCAGTACTTC. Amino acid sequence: CASSLALAGQDEQYF.

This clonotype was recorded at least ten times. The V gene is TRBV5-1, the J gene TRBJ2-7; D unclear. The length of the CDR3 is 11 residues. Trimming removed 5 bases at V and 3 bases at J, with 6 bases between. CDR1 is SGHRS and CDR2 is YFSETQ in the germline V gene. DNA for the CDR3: TGCGCCAGCAGGGGCCTCTACGAGCAGTACTTC. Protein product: CASRGLYEQYF.

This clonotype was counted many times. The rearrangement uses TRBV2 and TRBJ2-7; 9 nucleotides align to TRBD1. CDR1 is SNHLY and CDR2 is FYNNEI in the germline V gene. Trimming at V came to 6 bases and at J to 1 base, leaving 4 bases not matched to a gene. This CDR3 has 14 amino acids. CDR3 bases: TGTGCCAGCAGCGGGACAGGGATGTCCTACGAGCAGTACTTC. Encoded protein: CASSGTGMSYEQYF.

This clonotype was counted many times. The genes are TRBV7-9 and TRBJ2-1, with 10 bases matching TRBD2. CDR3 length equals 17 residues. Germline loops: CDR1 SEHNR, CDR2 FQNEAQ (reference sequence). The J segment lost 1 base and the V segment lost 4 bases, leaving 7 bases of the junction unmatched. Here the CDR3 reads CASSSILAGGSYNEQFF. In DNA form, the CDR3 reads TGTGCCAGCAGCTCAATTTTAGCGGGAGGTTCCTACAATGAGCAGTTCTTC.

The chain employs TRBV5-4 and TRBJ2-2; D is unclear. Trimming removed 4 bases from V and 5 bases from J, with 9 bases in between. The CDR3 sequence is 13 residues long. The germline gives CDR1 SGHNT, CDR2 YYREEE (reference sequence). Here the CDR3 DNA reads TGTGCCAGCAGCCGTGGGTCGACCGGGGAGCTGTTTTTT. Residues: CASSRGSTGELFF. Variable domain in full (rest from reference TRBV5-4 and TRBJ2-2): ETGVTQSPTHLIKTRGQQVTLRCSSQSGHNTVSWYQQALGQGPQFIFQYYREEENGRGNFPPRFSGLQFPNYSSELNVNALELDDSALYLCASSRGSTGELFFGEGSRLTVL.

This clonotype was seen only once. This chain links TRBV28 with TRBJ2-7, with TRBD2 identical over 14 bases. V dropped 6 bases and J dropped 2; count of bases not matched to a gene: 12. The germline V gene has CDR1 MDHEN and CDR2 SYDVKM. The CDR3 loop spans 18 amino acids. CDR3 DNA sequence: TGTGCCAGCAGGGGACTAGCGGGAGTAAAGAGGGAAACCTACGAGCAGTACTTC. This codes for CASRGLAGVKRETYEQYF. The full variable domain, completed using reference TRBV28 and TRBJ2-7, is DVKVTQSSRYLVKRTGEKVFLECVQDMDHENMFWYRQDPGLGLRLIYFSYDVKMKEKGDIPEGYSVSREKKERFSLILESASTNQTSMYLCASRGLAGVKRETYEQYFGPGTRLTVT.

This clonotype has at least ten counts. The CDR3 reads CASSLGLRWDQGENTEAFF. Written as DNA, the CDR3 is TGTGCCAGCAGCTTAGGATTGAGGTGGGATCAGGGAGAGAACACTGAAGCTTTCTTT. This chain uses TRBV11-3 with TRBJ1-1; D is possibly TRBD1 (5 bases). This CDR3 has 19 residues. V dropped 1 base and J dropped 1 base, with 22 bases sitting between them. In germline, CDR1 is SGHNT, CDR2 YENEEA.

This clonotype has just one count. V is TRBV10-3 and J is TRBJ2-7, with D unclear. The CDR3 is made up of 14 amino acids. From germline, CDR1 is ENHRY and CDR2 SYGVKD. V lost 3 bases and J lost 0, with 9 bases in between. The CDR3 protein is CAISDKLNSYEQYV. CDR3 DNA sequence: TGTGCCATCAGTGACAAGCTAAACTCCTACGAGCAGTACGTC.

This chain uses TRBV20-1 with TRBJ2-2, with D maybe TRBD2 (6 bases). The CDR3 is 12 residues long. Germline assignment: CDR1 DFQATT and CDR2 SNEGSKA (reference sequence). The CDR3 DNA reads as TGCAGCCTTAGCGGTAACACCGGGGAGCTGTTTTTT. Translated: CSLSGNTGELFF.

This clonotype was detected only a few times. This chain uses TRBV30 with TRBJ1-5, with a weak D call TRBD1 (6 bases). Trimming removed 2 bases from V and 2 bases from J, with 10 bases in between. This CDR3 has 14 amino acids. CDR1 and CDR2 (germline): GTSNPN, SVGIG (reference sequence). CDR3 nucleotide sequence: TGTGCCTGGAGTCAGGGGCGAGGCAATCAGCCCCAGCATTTT. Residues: CAWSQGRGNQPQHF.

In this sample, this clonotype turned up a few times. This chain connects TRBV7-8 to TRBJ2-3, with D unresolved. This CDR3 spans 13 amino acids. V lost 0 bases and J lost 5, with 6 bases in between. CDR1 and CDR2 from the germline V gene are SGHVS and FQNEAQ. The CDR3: CASSLATIDTQYF. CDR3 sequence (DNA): TGTGCCAGCAGCTTAGCAACTATAGATACGCAGTATTTT.

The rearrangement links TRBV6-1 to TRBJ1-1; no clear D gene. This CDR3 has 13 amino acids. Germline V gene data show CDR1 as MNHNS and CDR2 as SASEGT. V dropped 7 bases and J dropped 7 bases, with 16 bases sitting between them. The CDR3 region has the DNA TGTGCCAGCAATGCTGTCGGGGTTGATGAAGCTTTCTTT. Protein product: CASNAVGVDEAFF.

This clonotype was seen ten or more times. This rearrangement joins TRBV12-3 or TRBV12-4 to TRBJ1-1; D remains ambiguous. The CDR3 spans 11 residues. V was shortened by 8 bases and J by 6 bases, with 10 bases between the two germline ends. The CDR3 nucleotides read TGTGCCAGCGCGAGGAGGGCTGAAGCTTTCTTT. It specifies CASARRAEAFF.

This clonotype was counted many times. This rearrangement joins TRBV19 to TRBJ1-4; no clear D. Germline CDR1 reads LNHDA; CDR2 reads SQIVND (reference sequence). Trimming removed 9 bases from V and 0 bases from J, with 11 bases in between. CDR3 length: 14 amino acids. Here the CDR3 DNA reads TGTGCCAGCCAACCCAGTCCAACTAATGAAAAACTGTTTTTT. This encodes CASQPSPTNEKLFF.

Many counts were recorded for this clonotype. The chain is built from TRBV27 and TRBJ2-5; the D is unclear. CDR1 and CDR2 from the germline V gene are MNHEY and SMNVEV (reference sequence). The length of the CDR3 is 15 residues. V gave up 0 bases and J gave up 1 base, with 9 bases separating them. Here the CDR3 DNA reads TGTGCCAGCAGTTTATCCAACCCCTTCCAAGAGACCCAGTACTTC. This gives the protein CASSLSNPFQETQYF.

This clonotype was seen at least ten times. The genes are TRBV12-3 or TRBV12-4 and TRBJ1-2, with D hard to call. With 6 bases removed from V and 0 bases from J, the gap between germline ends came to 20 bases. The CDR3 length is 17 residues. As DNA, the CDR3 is TGTGCCAGCAGAGACGGAAGGACCCCATGGGCTAACTATGGCTACACCTTC. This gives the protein CASRDGRTPWANYGYTF.

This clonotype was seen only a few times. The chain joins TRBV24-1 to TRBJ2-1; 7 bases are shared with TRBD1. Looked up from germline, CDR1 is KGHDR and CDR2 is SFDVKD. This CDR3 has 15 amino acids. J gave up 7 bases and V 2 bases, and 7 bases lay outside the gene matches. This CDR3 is CATSDSPQGVNEQFF. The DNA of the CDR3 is TGTGCCACCAGTGATTCACCTCAGGGGGTAAATGAGCAGTTCTTC.

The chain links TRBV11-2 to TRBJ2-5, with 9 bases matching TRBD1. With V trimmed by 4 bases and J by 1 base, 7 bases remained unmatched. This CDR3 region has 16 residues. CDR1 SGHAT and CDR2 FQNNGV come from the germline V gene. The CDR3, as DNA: TGTGCCAGCAGCTCCTGGGACAGGGTATTCCAAGAGACCCAGTACTTC. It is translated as CASSSWDRVFQETQYF.

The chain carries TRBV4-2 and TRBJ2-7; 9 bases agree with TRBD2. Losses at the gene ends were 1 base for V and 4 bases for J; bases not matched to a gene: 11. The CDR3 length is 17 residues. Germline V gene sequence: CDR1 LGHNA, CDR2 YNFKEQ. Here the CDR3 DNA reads TGTGCCAGCAGCCAAGGCCGGTGGCTAGCGGGGAAATACGAGCAGTACTTC. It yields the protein CASSQGRWLAGKYEQYF.

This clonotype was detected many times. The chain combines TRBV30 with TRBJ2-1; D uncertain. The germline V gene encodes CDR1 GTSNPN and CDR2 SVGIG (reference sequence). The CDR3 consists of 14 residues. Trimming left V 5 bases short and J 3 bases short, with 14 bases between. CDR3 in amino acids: CAWSPESSYNEQFF. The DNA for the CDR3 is TGTGCCTGGTCCCCGGAGAGCAGCTACAATGAGCAGTTCTTC.

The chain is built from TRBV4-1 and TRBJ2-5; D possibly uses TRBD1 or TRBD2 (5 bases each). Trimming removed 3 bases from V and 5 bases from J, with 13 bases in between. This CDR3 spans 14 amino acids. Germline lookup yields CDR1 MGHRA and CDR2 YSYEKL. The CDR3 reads CASSQVRGLETQYF. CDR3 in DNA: TGCGCCAGCAGCCAGGTTCGGGGCCTGGAGACCCAGTACTTC.

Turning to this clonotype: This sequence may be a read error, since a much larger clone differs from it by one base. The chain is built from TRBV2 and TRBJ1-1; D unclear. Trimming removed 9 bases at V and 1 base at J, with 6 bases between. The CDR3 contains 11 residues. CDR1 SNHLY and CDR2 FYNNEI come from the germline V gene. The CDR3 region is CAREGNTEAFF. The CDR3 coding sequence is TGTGCCAGAGAGGGGAACACTGAAGCTTTCTTT.

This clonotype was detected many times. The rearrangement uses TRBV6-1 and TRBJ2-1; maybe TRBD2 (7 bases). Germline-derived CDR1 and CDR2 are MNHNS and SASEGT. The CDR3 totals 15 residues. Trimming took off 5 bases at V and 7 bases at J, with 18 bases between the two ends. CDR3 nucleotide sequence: TGTGCCAGCAGTATTCCGCGGGGGCGCGCAAATGAGCAGTTCTTC. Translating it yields CASSIPRGRANEQFF.